The entry that follows covers one T cell receptor (beta chain) sequence. The data stem from a study of long-term antiretroviral therapy in people with HIV. It was version v3.0 of the immunoSEQ assay that was run at survey level. TCRdb's table, derived via immunoSEQ multiplex PCR, lists solely in-frame clones and lacks some. The table lists roughly 29,000 clones, roughly 96% of them singletons, with over 7% in the top ten. CDR1 and CDR2 (germline): SGHRS, YFSETQ. Trimming shortened V by 2 bases and J by 8 bases, and 8 bases separated the two germline ends. This CDR3 is 12 amino acids long. The receptor was derived from a man aged 30 to 39 with HIV. This specimen was unsorted PBMCs, taken 5.3 years after starting antiretroviral therapy. The J gene is TRBJ2-4, the V gene TRBV5-1, with TRBD2 as a possible D gene (7 bases). The CDR3 DNA sequence: TGCGCCAGCAGCTTAGGGGGGGACATTCAGTACTTC. This gives the protein CASSLGGDIQYF.